This T cell receptor (beta chain) originates from a study of T cell responses to AZD1222 COVID-19 vaccine. Study in general: Investigators merged groups given second doses at roughly 4 or roughly 12 weeks.

The assay was immunoSEQ multiplex PCR, and TCRdb's table has in-frame clones only and misses some. The table includes about 160,000 clones, 90% detected once. The CDR3 is 12 amino acids. Between the trimmed V and J ends, which lost 2 bases and 6 bases, there was a span of 6 bases. CDR1 is MDHEN and CDR2 is SYDVKM in the germline V gene. Worth noting for this clone: What it recognizes is unknown.

Study-level findings and limits: Two AZD1222 administrations were followed by greater Spike-specific TCR breadth and depth.

V usage is TRBV28 and J usage is TRBJ2-3; TRBD2 is a possible D gene (6 bases). This receptor was taken from an adult in good health. Sample: peripheral blood, taken on day 0 of AZD1222 vaccination. CDR3 amino acids: CASSLGRDTQYF. The CDR3 DNA reads as TGTGCCAGCAGTTTAGGGAGGGATACGCAGTATTTT.